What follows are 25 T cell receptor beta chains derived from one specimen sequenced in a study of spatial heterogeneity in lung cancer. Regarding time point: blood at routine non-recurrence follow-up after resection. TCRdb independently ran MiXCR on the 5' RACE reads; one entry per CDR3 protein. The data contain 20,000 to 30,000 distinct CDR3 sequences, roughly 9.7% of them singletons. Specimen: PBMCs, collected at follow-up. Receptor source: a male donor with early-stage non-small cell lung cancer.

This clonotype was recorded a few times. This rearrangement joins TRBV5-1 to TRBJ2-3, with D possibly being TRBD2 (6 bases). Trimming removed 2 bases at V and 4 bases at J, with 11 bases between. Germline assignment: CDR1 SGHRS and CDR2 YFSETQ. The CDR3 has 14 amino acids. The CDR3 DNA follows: TGCGCCAGCAGCTTAAGGGACTTGCCAGATACGCAGTATTTT. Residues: CASSLRDLPDTQYF.

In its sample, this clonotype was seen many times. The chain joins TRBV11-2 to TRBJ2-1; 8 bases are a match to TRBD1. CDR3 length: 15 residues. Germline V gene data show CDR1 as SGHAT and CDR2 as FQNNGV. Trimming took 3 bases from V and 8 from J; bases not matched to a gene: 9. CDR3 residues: CASSFSGGSVDEQFF. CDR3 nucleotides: TGTGCCAGCAGCTTCTCAGGGGGCTCAGTCGATGAGCAGTTCTTC.

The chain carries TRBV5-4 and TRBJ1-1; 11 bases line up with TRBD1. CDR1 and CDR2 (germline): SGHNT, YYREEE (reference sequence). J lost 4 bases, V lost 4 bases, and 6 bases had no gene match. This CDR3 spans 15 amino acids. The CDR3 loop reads CASSLGQGEFTEAFF. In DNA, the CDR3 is TGTGCCAGCAGCCTGGGACAGGGGGAGTTCACTGAAGCTTTCTTT.

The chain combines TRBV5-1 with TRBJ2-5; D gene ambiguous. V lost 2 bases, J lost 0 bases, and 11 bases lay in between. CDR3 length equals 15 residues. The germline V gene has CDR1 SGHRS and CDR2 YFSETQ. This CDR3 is CASSLIPENQETQYF. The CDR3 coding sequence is TGCGCCAGCAGCTTAATACCAGAGAACCAAGAGACCCAGTACTTC.

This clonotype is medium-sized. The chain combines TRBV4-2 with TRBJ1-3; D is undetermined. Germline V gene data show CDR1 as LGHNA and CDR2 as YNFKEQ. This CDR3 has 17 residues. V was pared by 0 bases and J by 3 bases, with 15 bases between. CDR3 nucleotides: TGTGCCAGCAGCCAAGAAATGGTGACGGCTTTTGGAAACACCATATATTTT. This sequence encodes CASSQEMVTAFGNTIYF.

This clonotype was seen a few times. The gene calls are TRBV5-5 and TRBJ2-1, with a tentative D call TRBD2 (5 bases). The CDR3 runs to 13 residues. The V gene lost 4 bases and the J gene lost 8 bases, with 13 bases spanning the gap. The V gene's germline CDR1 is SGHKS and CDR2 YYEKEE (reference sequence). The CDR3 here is CASSGPWEHEQFF. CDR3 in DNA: TGTGCCAGCAGCGGGCCCTGGGAGCATGAGCAGTTCTTC.

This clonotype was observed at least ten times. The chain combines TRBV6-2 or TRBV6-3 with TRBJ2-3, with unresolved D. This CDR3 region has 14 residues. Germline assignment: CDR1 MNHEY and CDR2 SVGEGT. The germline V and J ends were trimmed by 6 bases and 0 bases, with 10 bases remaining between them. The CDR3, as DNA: TGTGCCAGCAGCCCGGTCGCCAGCACAGATACGCAGTATTTT. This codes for CASSPVASTDTQYF.

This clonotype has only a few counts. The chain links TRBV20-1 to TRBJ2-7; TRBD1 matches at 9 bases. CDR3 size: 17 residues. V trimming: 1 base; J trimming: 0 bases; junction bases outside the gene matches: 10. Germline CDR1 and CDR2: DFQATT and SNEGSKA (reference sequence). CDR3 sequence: CSARGTGQGSNSYEQYF. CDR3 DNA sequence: TGCAGTGCTAGAGGAACGGGACAGGGATCAAACTCCTACGAGCAGTACTTC.

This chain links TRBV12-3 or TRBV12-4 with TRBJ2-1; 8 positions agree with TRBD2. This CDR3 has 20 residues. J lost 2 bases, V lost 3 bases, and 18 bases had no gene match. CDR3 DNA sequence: TGTGCCAGCAGTTTTATCCCGGGACTAGTGGGGGATAGGGCCTACAATGAGCAGTTCTTC. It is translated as CASSFIPGLVGDRAYNEQFF.

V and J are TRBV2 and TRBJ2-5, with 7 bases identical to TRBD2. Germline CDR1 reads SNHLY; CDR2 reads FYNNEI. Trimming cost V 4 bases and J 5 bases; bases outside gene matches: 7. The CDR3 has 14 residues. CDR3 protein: CASSGERGFETQYF. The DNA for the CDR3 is TGTGCCAGCAGTGGTGAGCGGGGTTTCGAGACCCAGTACTTC.

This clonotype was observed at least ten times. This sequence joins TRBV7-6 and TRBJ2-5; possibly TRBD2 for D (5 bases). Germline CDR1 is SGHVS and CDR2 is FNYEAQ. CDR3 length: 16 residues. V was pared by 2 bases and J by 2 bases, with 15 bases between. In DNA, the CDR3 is TGTGCCAGCAGCTTAAGGCCCAGCGACTATCAAGAGACCCAGTACTTC. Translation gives CASSLRPSDYQETQYF.

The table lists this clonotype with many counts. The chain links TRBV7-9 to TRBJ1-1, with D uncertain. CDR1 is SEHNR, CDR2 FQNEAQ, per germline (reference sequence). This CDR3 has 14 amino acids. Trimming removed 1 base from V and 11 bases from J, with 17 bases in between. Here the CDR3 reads CASSLGNIGPGAFF. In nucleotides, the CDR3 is TGTGCCAGCAGCTTAGGTAATATCGGACCGGGGGCTTTCTTT.

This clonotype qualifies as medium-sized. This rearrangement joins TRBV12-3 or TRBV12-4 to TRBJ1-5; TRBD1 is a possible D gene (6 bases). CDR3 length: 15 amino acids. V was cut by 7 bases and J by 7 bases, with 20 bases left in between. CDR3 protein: CASTLDRFGGQPQHF. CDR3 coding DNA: TGTGCCAGCACCTTGGACCGATTTGGGGGCCAGCCCCAGCATTTT.

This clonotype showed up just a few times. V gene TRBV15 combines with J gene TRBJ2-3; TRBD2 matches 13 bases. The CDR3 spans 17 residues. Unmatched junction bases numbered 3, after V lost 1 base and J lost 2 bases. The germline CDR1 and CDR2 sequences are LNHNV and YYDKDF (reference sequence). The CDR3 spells CATSRATSGGATDTQYF. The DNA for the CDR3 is TGTGCCACCAGCAGAGCCACTAGCGGGGGGGCCACAGATACGCAGTATTTT.

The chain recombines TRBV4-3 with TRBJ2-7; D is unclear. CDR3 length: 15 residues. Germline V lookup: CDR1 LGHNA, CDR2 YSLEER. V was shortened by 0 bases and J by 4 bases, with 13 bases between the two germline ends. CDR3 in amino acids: CASSQDITARYEQYF. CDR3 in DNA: TGCGCCAGCAGCCAAGATATAACCGCCAGGTACGAGCAGTACTTC.

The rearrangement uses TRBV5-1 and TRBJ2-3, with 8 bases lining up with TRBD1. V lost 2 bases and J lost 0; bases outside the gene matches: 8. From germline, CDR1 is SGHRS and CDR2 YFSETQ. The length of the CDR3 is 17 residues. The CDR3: CASSLPGQGTSTDTQYF. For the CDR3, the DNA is TGCGCCAGCAGCTTACCAGGACAGGGTACTAGCACAGATACGCAGTATTTT.

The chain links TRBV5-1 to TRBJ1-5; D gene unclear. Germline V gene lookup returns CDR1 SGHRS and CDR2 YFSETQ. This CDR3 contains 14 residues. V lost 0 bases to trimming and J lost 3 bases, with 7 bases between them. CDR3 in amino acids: CASSLDGYNQPQHF. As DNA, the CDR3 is TGCGCCAGCAGCTTGGATGGTTACAATCAGCCCCAGCATTTT.

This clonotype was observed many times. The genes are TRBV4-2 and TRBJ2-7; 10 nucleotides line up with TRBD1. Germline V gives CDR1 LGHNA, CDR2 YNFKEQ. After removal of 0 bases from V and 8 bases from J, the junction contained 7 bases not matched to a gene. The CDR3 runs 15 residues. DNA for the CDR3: TGTGCCAGCAGCCAAGATCGGACAGGGGGGTTCAAGCAGTACTTC. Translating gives CASSQDRTGGFKQYF.

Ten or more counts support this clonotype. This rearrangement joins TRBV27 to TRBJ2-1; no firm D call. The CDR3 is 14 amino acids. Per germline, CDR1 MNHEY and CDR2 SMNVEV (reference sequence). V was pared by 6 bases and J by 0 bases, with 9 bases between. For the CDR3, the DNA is TGTGCCAGCAGCTCCCAATACTCCTACAATGAGCAGTTCTTC. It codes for CASSSQYSYNEQFF.

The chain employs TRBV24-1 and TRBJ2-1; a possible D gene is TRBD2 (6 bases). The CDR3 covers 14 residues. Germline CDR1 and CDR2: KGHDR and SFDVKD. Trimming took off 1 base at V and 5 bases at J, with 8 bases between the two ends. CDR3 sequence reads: CATSDFSGDNEQFF. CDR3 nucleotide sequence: TGTGCCACCAGTGATTTTTCGGGGGACAATGAGCAGTTCTTC.

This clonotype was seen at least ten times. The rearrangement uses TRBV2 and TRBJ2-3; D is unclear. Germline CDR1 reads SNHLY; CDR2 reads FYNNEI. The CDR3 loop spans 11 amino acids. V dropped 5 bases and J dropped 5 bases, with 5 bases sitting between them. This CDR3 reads CASSIRDTQYF. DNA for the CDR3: TGTGCCAGCAGTATAAGAGATACGCAGTATTTT.

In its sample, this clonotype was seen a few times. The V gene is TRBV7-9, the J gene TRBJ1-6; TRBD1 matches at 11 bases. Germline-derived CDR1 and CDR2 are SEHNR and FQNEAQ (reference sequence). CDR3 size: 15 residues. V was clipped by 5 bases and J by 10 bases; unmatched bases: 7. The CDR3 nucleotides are TGTGCCAGCAGCCTAGGACAGGGGGCCAGATCACCCCTCCACTTT. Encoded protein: CASSLGQGARSPLHF.

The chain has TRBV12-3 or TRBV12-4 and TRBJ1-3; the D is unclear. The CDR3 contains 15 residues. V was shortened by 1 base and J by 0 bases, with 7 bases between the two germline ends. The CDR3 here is CASSLGEFSGNTIYF. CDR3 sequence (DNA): TGTGCCAGCAGTTTAGGGGAGTTCTCTGGAAACACCATATATTTT.

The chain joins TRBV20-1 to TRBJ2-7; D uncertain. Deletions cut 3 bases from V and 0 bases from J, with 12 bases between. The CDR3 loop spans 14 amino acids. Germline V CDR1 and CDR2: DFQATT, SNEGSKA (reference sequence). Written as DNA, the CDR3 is TGCAGTGCTAGTAGCCTTACCAACTCCTACGAGCAGTACTTC. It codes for CSASSLTNSYEQYF.

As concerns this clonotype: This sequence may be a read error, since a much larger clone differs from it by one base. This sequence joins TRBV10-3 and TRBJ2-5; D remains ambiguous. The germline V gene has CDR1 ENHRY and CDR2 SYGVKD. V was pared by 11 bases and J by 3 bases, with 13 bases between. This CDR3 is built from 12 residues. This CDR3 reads CARGEAEETQYF. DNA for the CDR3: TGTGCCCGCGGTGAGGCAGAAGAGACCCAGTACTTC.